One sample yielded the 20 T cell receptor beta chains listed below, sequenced in a study of cytomegalovirus exposure and HLA in healthy donors. Use of 60 Vbeta and 13 Jbeta primers characterized the PCR. Only in-frame clones appear in the TCRdb table, and some are missing; sequencing was by immunoSEQ multiplex PCR. The sample includes 110,000 or so clones, roughly 79% seen only once; the top ten take roughly 2%. The sample comprised PBMCs. The receptors were sampled from a woman in her twenties or thirties in good health and CMV-seronegative.

The DNA for the CDR3 is TGCAGCGCTGCTTACAGGGTTTCAGATACGCAGTATTTT. Its protein is CSAAYRVSDTQYF. J is TRBJ2-3 and V is TRBV29-1, with a weak D call TRBD1 (6 bases). Between the trimmed V and J ends, which lost 7 bases and 4 bases, there was a span of 15 bases. Looked up from germline, CDR1 is SQVTM and CDR2 is ANQGSEA. There are 13 residues in the CDR3.

V usage is TRBV19 and J usage is TRBJ1-4, with a weak D call TRBD1 (6 bases). CDR1 is LNHDA and CDR2 is SQIVND in the germline V gene (reference sequence). The V and J ends lost 5 bases and 0 bases respectively, with 10 bases between them. CDR3 length: 15 amino acids. The CDR3 region is CASSSRQATNEKLFF. The DNA of the CDR3 is TGTGCCAGTAGTTCTCGACAGGCAACTAATGAAAAACTGTTTTTT. Full variable domain (missing parts from reference TRBV19 and TRBJ1-4): DGGITQSPKYLFRKEGQNVTLSCEQNLNHDAMYWYRQDPGQGLRLIYYSQIVNDFQKGDIAEGYSVSREKKESFPLTVTSAQKNPTAFYLCASSSRQATNEKLFFGSGTQLSVL.

The chain recombines TRBV2 with TRBJ1-5, with D possibly matching TRBD1 (5 bases). This CDR3 region has 14 residues. The V gene's germline CDR1 is SNHLY and CDR2 FYNNEI. Between the trimmed V and J ends, which lost 5 bases and 0 bases, there was a span of 8 bases. CDR3 DNA sequence: TGTGCCAGCAGTTCTCAGGGTAGCAATCAGCCCCAGCATTTT. Translation: CASSSQGSNQPQHF.

This rearrangement joins TRBV5-4 to TRBJ2-3; TRBD2 matches at 9 bases. J gave up 4 bases and V 6 bases, and 12 bases lay outside the gene matches. This CDR3 contains 16 residues. Looked up from germline, CDR1 is SGHNT and CDR2 is YYREEE (reference sequence). The CDR3 region is CASTPRAGGPSDTQYF. The CDR3 nucleotides read TGTGCCAGCACCCCTCGGGCGGGAGGGCCCTCAGATACGCAGTATTTT.

This clone was observed once. This chain joins TRBV30 and TRBJ1-4; 8 nucleotides line up with TRBD1. Trimming cost V 0 bases and J 11 bases; bases outside gene matches: 8. The germline CDR1 and CDR2 sequences are GTSNPN and SVGIG (reference sequence). This CDR3 region has 14 residues. CDR3 in DNA: TGTGCCTGGAGTGTAAACAGGGGGGCAGAGAAACTGTTTTTT. Residues: CAWSVNRGAEKLFF.

This clone was seen more than once but under ten times. The chain has TRBV5-1 and TRBJ2-7; 8 bases map to TRBD2. CDR3 size: 17 residues. Looked up from germline, CDR1 is SGHRS and CDR2 is YFSETQ. V trimming: 4 bases; J trimming: 0 bases; junction bases outside the gene matches: 12. Here the CDR3 reads CASSRGASGPTSYEQYF. The CDR3 region has the DNA TGCGCCAGCAGCCGTGGGGCTAGCGGGCCAACCTCCTACGAGCAGTACTTC.

In nucleotides, the CDR3 is TGTGCCAGCAGAACCGGGACAGGGTCCTACGAGCAGTACTTC. Amino acid sequence: CASRTGTGSYEQYF. This rearrangement joins TRBV28 to TRBJ2-7; 9 bases are a match to TRBD1. Germline trimming cut 6 bases from V and 1 base from J; bases unmatched to any gene: 4. From germline, CDR1 is MDHEN and CDR2 SYDVKM. This CDR3 region has 14 residues.

This chain joins TRBV10-3 and TRBJ1-5; unclear D gene. Germline V gene sequence: CDR1 ENHRY, CDR2 SYGVKD. Trimming left V 4 bases short and J 2 bases short, with 3 bases between. This CDR3 has 12 amino acids. The CDR3 here is CAISAGNQPQHF. The CDR3 DNA is TGTGCCATCAGTGCTGGCAATCAGCCCCAGCATTTT.

The chain employs TRBV5-4 and TRBJ2-1; 9 bases align to TRBD2. Germline V lookup: CDR1 SGHNT, CDR2 YYREEE (reference sequence). The CDR3 contains 15 residues. Unmatched junction bases numbered 9, after V lost 5 bases and J lost 6 bases. CDR3 bases: TGTGCCAGCAGTGACAGCGGGAGGCCCGCCAATGAGCAGTTCTTC. Its translation: CASSDSGRPANEQFF.

V and J are TRBV12-5 and TRBJ2-1, with 7 bases lining up with TRBD2. The CDR3 runs 17 residues. Unmatched junction bases numbered 10, after V lost 1 base and J lost 4 bases. The germline V gene has CDR1 LGHNT and CDR2 FRNRAP. The chain's CDR3 is CASGLAPGTTRYNEQFF. The DNA for the CDR3 is TGTGCTAGTGGTTTGGCCCCCGGGACTACCCGTTACAATGAGCAGTTCTTC. The variable domain in full, completed from reference TRBV12-5 and TRBJ2-1, reads DARVTQTPRHKVTEMGQEVTMRCQPILGHNTVFWYRQTMMQGLELLAYFRNRAPLDDSGMPKDRFSAEMPDATLATLKIQPSEPRDSAVYFCASGLAPGTTRYNEQFFGPGTRLTVL.

J is TRBJ2-2 and V is TRBV18; weak D call: TRBD2 (6 bases). The CDR3 totals 18 residues. V was shortened by 2 bases and J by 2 bases, with 18 bases between the two germline ends. The germline V gene encodes CDR1 KGHSH and CDR2 LQKENI. The CDR3 spells CASSPSTAGTSNTGELFF. The CDR3 DNA sequence: TGTGCCAGCTCACCATCCACCGCCGGGACTTCTAACACCGGGGAGCTGTTTTTT.

This clone was found a few times. The gene calls are TRBV5-1 and TRBJ2-5; D not certain. Germline CDR1 SGHRS, CDR2 YFSETQ. Trimming removed 4 bases from V and 7 bases from J, with 11 bases in between. The CDR3 runs to 12 residues. CDR3: CASSPPPGTQYF. The CDR3 region has the DNA TGCGCCAGCAGCCCTCCCCCCGGGACCCAGTACTTC.

The chain recombines TRBV9 with TRBJ1-3, with TRBD1 as a possible D gene (5 bases). Germline CDR1 is SGDLS and CDR2 is YYNGEE. Trimming pared 4 bases from V and 2 bases from J, leaving 13 bases between. This CDR3 spans 15 amino acids. The CDR3 sequence: CASSPTEGAGNTIYF. The DNA for the CDR3 is TGTGCCAGCAGCCCCACAGAAGGGGCTGGAAACACCATATATTTT. The variable domain in full, completed from reference TRBV9 and TRBJ1-3, reads DSGVTQTPKHLITATGQRVTLRCSPRSGDLSVYWYQQSLDQGLQFLIQYYNGEERAKGNILERFSAQQFPDLHSELNLSSLELGDSALYFCASSPTEGAGNTIYFGEGSWLTVV.

The chain carries TRBV7-9 and TRBJ2-7; a possible D gene is TRBD1 (7 bases). The CDR3 consists of 15 residues. Germline V CDR1 and CDR2: SEHNR, FQNEAQ (reference sequence). The ends were cut back, 5 bases at V and 1 base at J, with 15 bases in the middle. The CDR3 loop is CASSAQTGTSYEQYF. The CDR3 bases are TGTGCCAGCAGCGCCCAGACAGGGACTTCCTACGAGCAGTACTTC.

This clone has just a few counts. This sequence joins TRBV5-5 and TRBJ1-5; no clear D gene. Per germline, CDR1 SGHKS and CDR2 YYEKEE (reference sequence). The V gene lost 4 bases and the J gene lost 3 bases, with 14 bases spanning the gap. This CDR3 is built from 15 residues. CDR3 protein: CASSRGNLNNQPQHF. The DNA for the CDR3 is TGTGCCAGCAGCCGAGGGAACCTGAACAATCAGCCCCAGCATTTT.

The J gene is TRBJ1-4, the V gene TRBV6-1, with TRBD1 as a possible D gene (5 bases). Trimming shortened V by 6 bases and J by 6 bases, and 8 bases separated the two germline ends. Per the germline V gene, CDR1 is MNHNS and CDR2 is SASEGT. CDR3 length: 12 amino acids. The CDR3 sequence is CASSGGDEKLFF. CDR3 bases: TGTGCCAGCAGCGGGGGAGATGAAAAACTGTTTTTT.

Only one count was recorded for this clone. DNA of the CDR3: TGTGCCAGCAGTGAAGCGTGGGACAGGGGGTTCACCTTC. Translated: CASSEAWDRGFTF. The chain carries TRBV6-1 and TRBJ1-2, with 11 bases fitting TRBD1. This CDR3 has 13 residues. The V and J ends lost 0 bases and 13 bases, in that order; junction bases with no gene match: 4. The V gene's germline CDR1 is MNHNS and CDR2 SASEGT.

The chain links TRBV5-1 to TRBJ2-2; 8 bases map to TRBD1. The V gene's germline CDR1 is SGHRS and CDR2 YFSETQ. With 4 bases clipped from V and 6 bases from J, the junction kept 5 bases outside the gene matches. The CDR3 is 14 amino acids. The DNA of the CDR3 is TGCGCCAGCAGCCCGGGACAGGCCCCCGGGGAGCTGTTTTTT. Translated, it gives CASSPGQAPGELFF.

This chain links TRBV19 with TRBJ1-1, with TRBD1 identical over 9 bases. Germline V CDR1 and CDR2: LNHDA, SQIVND (reference sequence). J was trimmed by 6 bases and V by 6 bases; bases with no gene match: 14. The CDR3 is 16 residues long. Written as DNA, the CDR3 is TGTGCCAGTAGCCCGGGACAGGGAGACGTCGGAGCTGAAGCTTTCTTT. It is translated as CASSPGQGDVGAEAFF.

The CDR3 spells CASSSEAGQPQHF. CDR3 coding DNA: TGTGCCAGCTCATCGGAGGCTGGGCAGCCCCAGCATTTT. V is TRBV18 and J is TRBJ1-5, with no clear D. The germline V gene encodes CDR1 KGHSH and CDR2 LQKENI. Trimming shortened V by 5 bases and J by 7 bases, and 12 bases separated the two germline ends. There are 13 residues in the CDR3. Full variable domain (remainder filled in from reference TRBV18 and TRBJ1-5): NAGVMQNPRHLVRRRGQEARLRCSPMKGHSHVYWYRQLPEEGLKFMVYLQKENIIDESGMPKERFSAEFPKEGPSILRIQQVVRGDSAAYFCASSSEAGQPQHFGDGTRLSIL.